One and the same sample provided the 5 T cell receptor beta chains below, sequenced in a study of blood T cell repertoires in COVID-19. Some clones are missing from TCRdb's copy, which holds only in-frame ones; the method was immunoSEQ multiplex PCR. This table has 90,000 or so clones, around 90% appearing once. Material: peripheral blood. The source is a woman between 65 and 79 years old with acute or convalescent COVID-19.

V and J are TRBV20-1 and TRBJ1-2; weak D call: TRBD1 (5 bases). This CDR3 spans 11 amino acids. CDR1 is DFQATT and CDR2 is SNEGSKA in the germline V gene (reference sequence). V lost 4 bases and J lost 3, with 6 bases in between. The CDR3 region is CSATRDYGYTF. CDR3 DNA sequence: TGCAGTGCTACCAGGGACTATGGCTACACCTTC.

The V gene is TRBV11-3, the J gene TRBJ1-2, with D possibly TRBD1 on 6 matching bases. Germline V lookup: CDR1 SGHNT, CDR2 YENEEA. V lost 5 bases and J lost 0, with 19 bases in between. The CDR3 sequence is 17 residues long. DNA for the CDR3: TGTGCCAGCAGCATGAAAACCGGGACACCAGCTAACTATGGCTACACCTTC. It yields the protein CASSMKTGTPANYGYTF.

The J gene is TRBJ1-5, the V gene TRBV5-5; the match to TRBD1 covers 9 bases. Germline assignment: CDR1 SGHKS and CDR2 YYEKEE (reference sequence). V lost 4 bases and J lost 2; bases outside the gene matches: 16. The CDR3 has 19 amino acids. The CDR3 sequence: CASSPNRDRATWGNQPQHF. The CDR3 nucleotides are TGTGCCAGCAGCCCGAACCGGGACAGGGCTACCTGGGGCAATCAGCCCCAGCATTTT.

This clone was counted only a few times. This chain connects TRBV3-1 (or the pseudogene TRBV3-2) to TRBJ1-3; no clear D gene. Germline values: CDR1 LGHDT, CDR2 YNNKEL (reference sequence). Trimming stripped 1 base from V and 4 bases from J, with 14 bases between. The CDR3 is 16 amino acids. The CDR3 spells CASSQGHAGIGNTIYF. The CDR3 nucleotides read TGTGCCAGCAGCCAAGGGCATGCAGGAATAGGAAACACCATATATTTT.

The J gene is TRBJ2-7, the V gene TRBV5-1; 11 bases are a match to TRBD1. The CDR3 has 14 amino acids. CDR1 is SGHRS and CDR2 is YFSETQ in the germline V gene. The trim removed 5 bases at V and 4 bases at J, leaving 5 bases unmatched. The CDR3 coding sequence is TGCGCCAGCAGTTGGGACAGGGGGTTTTACGAGCAGTACTTC. This codes for CASSWDRGFYEQYF.